The clone carrying this T cell receptor (beta chain) has only one observation. Its antigen remains unidentified. The data belong to a study of blood T cells in healthy people across ages. V gave up 6 bases and J gave up 5 bases; unmatched junction bases: 13. This CDR3 has 15 residues. CDR1 and CDR2 from the germline V gene are DFQATT and SNEGSKA (reference sequence). General study points: Observed TCR beta diversity per million T cells went down as age went up. This fall followed a roughly linear course with age. Reliance upon unsorted PBMCs precluded definitive naive versus antigen-experienced comparison.

Through a sample-barcoded 5' primer and a J-beta primer mix, a second PCR was run for about 7 to 12 cycles. TCRdb reprocessed the 5' RACE reads via MiXCR and lists one record per CDR3 protein. The table includes nearly 800,000 distinct CDR3 sequences, roughly 25% detected once. This sample was also put to use in a study of T cells of mothers and their children. That report adds: The people who donated were a few healthy Caucasian mothers and their six children. It was related mother-child pairs that showed slightly higher overlap than unrelated pairs, without reaching significance.

The sequenced material came from blood. The rearrangement uses TRBV20-1 and TRBJ1-1, with TRBD1 identical over 9 bases. The receptor was isolated from a boy aged 5-17 years in good health. This CDR3 is CSAVIGTGRTTEAFF. The CDR3, as DNA: TGCAGTGCCGTAATTGGGACAGGGCGAACAACTGAAGCTTTCTTT.